A selection of T cell receptor beta chains follows, all from one sample in a study of cytomegalovirus exposure and HLA in healthy donors. Some clones are missing from TCRdb's copy, which holds only in-frame ones; the method was immunoSEQ multiplex PCR. The sample has about 88,000 clones; approximately 90% are singletons. The sample taken for sequencing was PBMCs. All receptors derive from a man younger than 30 in good health and CMV-seronegative. Both conserved end residues are part of each CDR3. A D gene is named only where the DNA matches it firmly. The size field is filled for only some rows; it gives once, few, many or a size class.

DNA,CDR3,size,V,J,D
TGCAAAGGAGGGACCCAAGAGACCCAGTACTTC,CKGGTQETQYF,.,TRBV20-1,TRBJ2-5,.
TGTGCCAGCAGTAATACAGGGAGCTCCTACAATGAGCAGTTCTTC,CASSNTGSSYNEQFF,.,TRBV6-1,TRBJ2-1,.
TGTGCCAGCAGTTTAGGCCCTGAAGCTTTCTTT,CASSLGPEAFF,.,TRBV28,TRBJ1-1,.
TGTGCCAGCACCCAGGGACTAGCGGGATTCGCGCAGTATTTT,CASTQGLAGFAQYF,.,TRBV13,TRBJ2-3,TRBD2
TGCGCCAGCAGCCAAGAGACAGGGACCCGGTACTACGAGCAGTACTTC,CASSQETGTRYYEQYF,once,TRBV4-3,TRBJ2-7,TRBD1
TGTGCCAGCAGTTATATGACAGGGCGTAGCAATCAGCCCCAGCATTTT,CASSYMTGRSNQPQHF,.,TRBV6-6,TRBJ1-5,TRBD1
TGTGCCAGTAGTATATTTTCGGGTAACACTGAAGCTTTCTTT,CASSIFSGNTEAFF,.,TRBV19,TRBJ1-1,.
TGTGCCAGCAGCGGTGAACAGAGCAATCAGCCCCAGCATTTT,CASSGEQSNQPQHF,.,TRBV9,TRBJ1-5,.
TGTGCCAGCAGCGCCAAGCGGGAGGGCTACAATGAGCAGTTCTTC,CASSAKREGYNEQFF,.,TRBV6-6,TRBJ2-1,TRBD2
TGTGCCAGCAGTGCAGACGTCTACTACTACACCTTC,CASSADVYYYTF,.,TRBV28,TRBJ1-2,.
TGCGCCAGCAGCTTAGCAAGACAGGGCCTCGATACTGAAGCTTTCTTT,CASSLARQGLDTEAFF,few,TRBV5-1,TRBJ1-1,TRBD1
TGTGCCAGCCAGGACTCTACGCCAGATACGCAGTATTTT,CASQDSTPDTQYF,.,TRBV2,TRBJ2-3,.
TGTGCCAGCAGTTTAACTATGGGTTGGGGACAGTGGTCCTACGAGCAGTACTTC,CASSLTMGWGQWSYEQYF,.,TRBV28,TRBJ2-7,TRBD1
TGTGCCAGCAGTGTAAAGAGGGATACGCAGTATTTT,CASSVKRDTQYF,.,TRBV28,TRBJ2-3,.
TGTGCCAGCAGCCCAATACAGGGGTGGAACACTGAAGCTTTCTTT,CASSPIQGWNTEAFF,.,TRBV5-6,TRBJ1-1,TRBD1
TGTGCCAGCAGTACTGGGGGCCGCAATCAGCCCCAGCATTTT,CASSTGGRNQPQHF,.,TRBV28,TRBJ1-5,.
TGTGCCAGCAGTCCAACGTTGGGGCGGACAGATACGCAGTATTTT,CASSPTLGRTDTQYF,.,TRBV27,TRBJ2-3,.
TGTGCCAGCAGCCGAGACAGGGGGCCTAATGAAAAACTGTTTTTT,CASSRDRGPNEKLFF,.,TRBV6-5,TRBJ1-4,TRBD1
TGCAGCGTCCCCCCCGGGGGACTAGCGGTCCAAGAGACCCAGTACTTC,CSVPPGGLAVQETQYF,.,TRBV29-1,TRBJ2-5,TRBD2
TGTGCCAGCAGTCCACTAGCGGGAGGGCGCAATGAGCAGTTCTTC,CASSPLAGGRNEQFF,.,TRBV27,TRBJ2-1,TRBD2
TGTGCCAGCAGGGAAGGGGGAGATACCGGGGAGCTGTTTTTT,CASREGGDTGELFF,.,TRBV6-1,TRBJ2-2,.
TGCGCCAGCAGCTCCCTAGAACCTTTGGGACTAGCGGGAGGATCTGGGGCCAACGTCCTGACTTTC,CASSSLEPLGLAGGSGANVLTF,.,TRBV5-1,TRBJ2-6,TRBD2
TGTGCCAGCAGCTTAGTCCCCGGGGGTTCGGGGGAGCAGTACTTC,CASSLVPGGSGEQYF,.,TRBV7-9,TRBJ2-7,.
TGTGCCAGCAGCCTGGGGCTACTGGACGGGAGAAGAAACGAGCAGTACTTC,CASSLGLLDGRRNEQYF,.,TRBV7-9,TRBJ2-7,.
TGTGCCTGGGGTAGTAATTCACCCCTCCACTTT,CAWGSNSPLHF,once,TRBV30,TRBJ1-6,.
TGCGCCAGCAGCTCTTCCCCTAGCGAGGGGCGACACAATGAGCAGTTCTTC,CASSSSPSEGRHNEQFF,.,TRBV5-1,TRBJ2-1,.
TGCGCCAGCAGCTTGGAGTGGCAAGGGACAGGGGATGCCTACGAGCAGTACTTC,CASSLEWQGTGDAYEQYF,.,TRBV5-1,TRBJ2-7,TRBD1
TGCAGCGTTCACCCCCAGGGAGAGACCCAGTACTTC,CSVHPQGETQYF,.,TRBV29-1,TRBJ2-5,.
TGTGCCAGCAGTGAAGGCCCCAAAACCCCACAGAACTTC,CASSEGPKTPQNF,.,TRBV6-1,TRBJ2-7,.
TGTGCCAGCAGTCAAGCCGCCACCTACGAGCAGTACTTC,CASSQAATYEQYF,.,TRBV25-1,TRBJ2-7,.
TGTGCCAGCAGTTCGCTCTTGAGACAGGGGCGGACTGAAGCTTTCTTT,CASSSLLRQGRTEAFF,once,TRBV28,TRBJ1-1,TRBD1
TGTGCCAGCAGCTCTGAAGGGGTATTGAATTCACCCCTCCACTTT,CASSSEGVLNSPLHF,.,TRBV2,TRBJ1-6,.
TGTGCCACCAGGAGGGAGTCCAATCAGCCCCAGCATTTT,CATRRESNQPQHF,.,TRBV19,TRBJ1-5,.
TGCGCCAGCAGCCAAGGACAGGTCGCCCCCTATGGCTACACCTTC,CASSQGQVAPYGYTF,.,TRBV4-3,TRBJ1-2,.
TGTGCCAGTAGTATTAAGAACTTTGGGACAGGGGGGGATCAGCCCCAGCATTTT,CASSIKNFGTGGDQPQHF,.,TRBV19,TRBJ1-5,TRBD1
TGCACCAGCACCAGGGCACCCACCAGGCGCACTGAAGCTTTCTTT,CTSTRAPTRRTEAFF,.,TRBV1,TRBJ1-1,.
TGTGCCAGCAGCTTGTTATCCGGGGATGGCTACACCTTC,CASSLLSGDGYTF,few,TRBV5-4,TRBJ1-2,.
TGTGCCAGCAGCGTAGATGGGACTAGTTTCGATGAGCAGTTCTTC,CASSVDGTSFDEQFF,.,TRBV9,TRBJ2-1,TRBD2
TGTGCCAGCAGCTTAGGGACGGGGACGGGACTAGATTCCCAGTTCTTC,CASSLGTGTGLDSQFF,.,TRBV7-9,TRBJ2-1,TRBD2
TGCGCCAGCAGAACCGGGGACAGCGGAAACACCATATATTTT,CASRTGDSGNTIYF,.,TRBV10-2,TRBJ1-3,TRBD1
TGTGCCAGCAGTATGGGACAGGGGAGCAATCAGCCCCAGCATTTT,CASSMGQGSNQPQHF,.,TRBV2,TRBJ1-5,TRBD1
TGTGCCAGCAGCTTAAGTGTTACTAGCTGGAATGAGCAGTTCTTC,CASSLSVTSWNEQFF,.,TRBV11-3,TRBJ2-1,.
TGCGCCAGCAGCTTGGGGGACAGGGAACTAAATGGCTACACCTTC,CASSLGDRELNGYTF,few,TRBV5-1,TRBJ1-2,TRBD1
TGTGCCAGCAGCTTGGTTCCCGGAGTTGAGGTTACGCAGTATTTT,CASSLVPGVEVTQYF,.,TRBV5-4,TRBJ2-3,.
TGTGCCAGCAGCTTGGACAGAAGCTCCTACAATGAGCAGTTCTTC,CASSLDRSSYNEQFF,.,TRBV11-2,TRBJ2-1,.
TGTGCCAGCAGCCCCGTCGGCAGGGGGCGTGATGGCTACACCTTC,CASSPVGRGRDGYTF,.,TRBV5-6,TRBJ1-2,TRBD1
TGTGCCAGCATTGGAGCGGGAGTTTCGGCCTACGAGCAGTACTTC,CASIGAGVSAYEQYF,.,TRBV27,TRBJ2-7,TRBD2
TGTGCCAGCAGTCTCTGGCGGGACAGTAGCTCTGGGGCCAACGTCCTGACTTTC,CASSLWRDSSSGANVLTF,few,TRBV28,TRBJ2-6,.
TGTGCCAGCAGTTTATCTCAGGGACAGGGATTTAAGGGGACCCAGTACTTC,CASSLSQGQGFKGTQYF,once,TRBV28,TRBJ2-5,TRBD1